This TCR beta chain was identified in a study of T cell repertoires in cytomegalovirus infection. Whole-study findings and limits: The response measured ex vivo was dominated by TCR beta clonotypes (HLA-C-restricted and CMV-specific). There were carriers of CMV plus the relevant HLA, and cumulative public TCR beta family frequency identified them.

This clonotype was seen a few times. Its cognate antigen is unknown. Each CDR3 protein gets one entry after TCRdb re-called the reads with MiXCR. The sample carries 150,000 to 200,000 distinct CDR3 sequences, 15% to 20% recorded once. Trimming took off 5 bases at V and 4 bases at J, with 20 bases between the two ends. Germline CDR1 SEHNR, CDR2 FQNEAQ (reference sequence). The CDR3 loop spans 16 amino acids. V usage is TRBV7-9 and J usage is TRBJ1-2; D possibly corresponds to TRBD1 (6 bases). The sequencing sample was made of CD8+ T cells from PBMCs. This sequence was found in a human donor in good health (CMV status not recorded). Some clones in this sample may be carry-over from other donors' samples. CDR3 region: CASSIGGLDSSYGYTF. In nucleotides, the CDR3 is TGTGCCAGCAGCATTGGGGGGTTGGACAGTAGCTATGGCTACACCTTC.